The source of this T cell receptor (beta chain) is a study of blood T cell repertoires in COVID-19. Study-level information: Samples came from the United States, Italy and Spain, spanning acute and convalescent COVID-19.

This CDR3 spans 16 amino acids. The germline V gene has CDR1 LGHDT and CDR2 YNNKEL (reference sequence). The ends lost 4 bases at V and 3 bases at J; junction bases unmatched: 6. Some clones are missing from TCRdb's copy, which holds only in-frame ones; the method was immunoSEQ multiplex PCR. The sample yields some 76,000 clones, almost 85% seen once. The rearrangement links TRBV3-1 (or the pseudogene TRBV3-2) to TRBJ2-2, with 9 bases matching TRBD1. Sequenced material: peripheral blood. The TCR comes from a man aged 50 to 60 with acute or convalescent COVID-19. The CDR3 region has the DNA TGTGCCAGCAGCCGAACAGGGGGCGCGGACACCGGGGAGCTGTTTTTT. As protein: CASSRTGGADTGELFF.